This T cell receptor beta chain was documented in a study of shared clonotypes between healthy human individuals (dated by TCRdb to the early 2020s). Concerning the study at large: A couple of women and a few men aged 18 to 49 years were included in the cohort. For each donor, CD4 naive and CD4 memory were each run on three plates, CD8 naive on two plates, and CD8 memory on one plate. To estimate repertoire size and how much clonotypes are shared between individuals, the study performed deep sequencing of blood TCR repertoires from a handful of healthy adults. Different laboratories and diverse techniques were used to prepare libraries and sequence TCR repertoires, to increase sequencing depth and limit assay-specific biases. Leukapheresis yielded between about 0.94 and 8.9 billion PBMCs per donor. Overall results and qualifications from the work: Pairwise subsampling indicated that sequencing depth was expected to affect the degree of clonotype sharing among donors. Compared with non-shared clonotypes, the clonotypes found in all four sorted-subset donors had higher generation probabilities. Sampling was limited to blood, and TCR repertoires in tissue likely differ from TCR repertoires in blood. Naive subsets generally had larger estimated clonotype richness than memory subsets. Because the study included a small number of donors, the genetic and exposure-history diversity represented was limited. Sharing across several donors was observed for about 5% of naive CD4, over 3% of naive CD8, over 2% of memory CD4, and over 0.3% of memory CD8 clonotypes. Rarefaction of sorted-subset datasets indicated incomplete sequencing despite the large sequencing depth.

For the CD8 naive samples, CD45RO-negative cells were positively selected for CCR7, yielding a CD45RA+CCR7+ population from which TemRA cells were excluded. Healthy HIV-negative adults with no recently reported acute infections or vaccinations were included as donors. Every donor was a Caucasian adult residing in Nashville, Tennessee, USA. Blood was collected by leukapheresis, and PBMCs were isolated by Ficoll-Histopaque density gradient centrifugation and then cryopreserved in liquid nitrogen vapor phase. Purity and quantity of every magnetically sorted T cell population were checked by analytical flow cytometry. Genomic DNA was isolated from each sorted fraction and quantified by UV absorbance on a Nanodrop 2000c. CDR3 length: 15 amino acids, cysteine to phenylalanine. Only CDR3 DNA remains: 45 bases, in frame from the first base. V is clipped by 3 bases and J by 0 bases, and the sequence between their germline boundaries is 10 bases long. Looking up the germline V gene yields CDR1 SGHRS and CDR2 YFSETQ.

Points on this clone: Its antigen is unknown. Base-call qualities are not available, and no considerably larger clone is one nucleotide away.

Using the deep immunoSEQ assay, multiplex PCR amplified TCR CDR3 regions from genomic DNA. Extracted genomic DNA from each cell subset was spread evenly across all wells of several immunoSEQ 96-well plates, with each plate serving as a replicate. For sorted subsets, around 0.2 ug genomic DNA, equal to 30,000 or so T cell genomes, was loaded into each replicate PCR. Purified libraries were quantified with a Qubit 3.0 fluorometer, sized on a Bioanalyzer 2100, and re-quantified with the KAPA Library Quantification kit. Every immunoSEQ 96-well plate was sequenced on a separate single-read 150-cycle Illumina NextSeq 550 flow cell. The study's processing was this. Because the immunoSEQ output included only junctional sequences and no quality scores, the filtering could not be the same as the filtering used for full-length reads. Sequences were annotated with PyIR, a Python wrapper for IgBLAST v1.9, using IMGT germline references to assign V/J genes and CDR3. Reads with weak V/J assignments (E-value above 1e-6), missing CDR3, stop codons, out-of-frame junctions, or ambiguous translated residues were removed. A V3J clonotype was defined by an identical inferred V gene, J gene, and CDR3 amino acid sequence. Percentage overlap between repertoires was computed as shared unique clonotypes divided by the size of the smaller repertoire. Richness of each repertoire was evaluated using RTK rarefaction, the Chao1 estimator, and Recon v2.1 estimates of unobserved clonotypes. OLGA was used to compute generation probabilities for all TCRbeta clonotypes that the gDNA method yielded from a handful of donors. Entries here come from immuneACCESS through TCRdb and include only in-frame sequences with V and J called. Some clones fail to appear in such tables; in the studies checked, an unresolved V gene covers under half of the shortfall, and the cause of the remainder is unknown. Clonal size and the V and J genes are those of that table, whereas D and trimming came from the DNA. This sample is represented by around 2,000,000 clones; around 96% of them were singletons. In total, the top ten clones hold 1.2% of the sample.

Input material: naive CD8+ T cells sorted from blood. The cell subset or site label for this specimen denotes: CD45RA+CCR7+. The clonotype originates from a young man in good health. The sequence is built from TRBV5-1 and TRBJ2-1; the D gene is possibly TRBD1 or TRBD2, each agreeing over 5 bases. The DNA reads TGCGCCAGCAGCTGGGACCATAGCTCCTACAATGAGCAGTTCTTC. This encodes CASSWDHSSYNEQFF. The full variable domain, completed from the reference TRBV5-1 and TRBJ2-1 proteins outside the CDR3, reads KAGVTQTPRYLIKTRGQQVTLSCSPISGHRSVSWYQQTPGQGLQFLFEYFSETQRNKGNFPGRFSGRQFSNSRSEMNVSTLELGDSALYLCASSWDHSSYNEQFFGPGTRLTVL.